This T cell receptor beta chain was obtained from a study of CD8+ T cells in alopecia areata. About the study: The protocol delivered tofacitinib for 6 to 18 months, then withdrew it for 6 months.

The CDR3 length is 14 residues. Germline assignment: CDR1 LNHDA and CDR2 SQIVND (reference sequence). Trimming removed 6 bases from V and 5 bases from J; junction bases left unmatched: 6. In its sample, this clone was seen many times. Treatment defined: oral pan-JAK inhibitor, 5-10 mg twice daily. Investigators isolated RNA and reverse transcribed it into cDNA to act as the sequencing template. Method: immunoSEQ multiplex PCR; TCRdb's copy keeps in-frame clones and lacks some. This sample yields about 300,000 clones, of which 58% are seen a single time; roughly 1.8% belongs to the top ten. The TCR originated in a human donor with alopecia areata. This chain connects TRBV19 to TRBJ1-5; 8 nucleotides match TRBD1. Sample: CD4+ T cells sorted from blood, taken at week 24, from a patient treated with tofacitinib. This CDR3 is CASRGGQGDQPQHF. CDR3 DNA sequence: TGTGCCAGTAGGGGCGGACAGGGCGATCAGCCCCAGCATTTT.